The 14 T cell receptor beta chains reported below all come from one sample, sequenced in a study of Ad26.COV2.S vaccination and SARS-CoV-2 variants (dated by TCRdb to 2020 to 2022). Interpreted using the paper, the treatment or condition label stands for: around 19 received Ad26.COV2.S at low or high dose, single or two shots; about 5 received placebo; per-sample allocation not given. Repertoires of vaccine and placebo recipients were sequenced from samples collected on day 63 after the first injection. Library preparation was by the immunoSEQ multiplex PCR assay. TCRdb limited this immuneACCESS table to in-frame rearrangements with V and J called. A share of clones is missing; checked studies link under half to unresolved V genes, and the rest is unexplained. This sample holds 400,000 to 450,000 clones; over 80% were observed only once. The ten largest account for approximately 1.6% of the sample.

The sample consisted of peripheral blood, taken in a trial of Ad26.COV2.S vaccine versus placebo. The receptor source for this set is a person between 18 and 59 years old who received the Ad26.COV2.S COVID-19 vaccine or a placebo.

Note on this clone: Other DNA sequences within the sample encode an identical CDR3. The V and J genes are TRBV4-3 and TRBJ1-1; 9 bases are a match to TRBD1. CDR1 and CDR2 from the germline V gene are LGHNA and YSLEER. Germline trimming cut 1 base from V and 4 bases from J; bases unmatched to any gene: 1. The CDR3 spans 14 residues. This CDR3 reads CASSQGQGGTEAFF. DNA of the CDR3: TGCGCCAGCAGCCAAGGACAGGGGGGCACTGAAGCTTTCTTT.

The chain recombines TRBV5-1 with TRBJ1-2; TRBD1 matches at 10 bases. Germline V CDR1 and CDR2: SGHRS, YFSETQ. The CDR3 contains 15 residues. With V trimmed by 7 bases and J by 4 bases, 10 bases remained unmatched. The CDR3 loop is CASGLTGGLTYGYTF. The CDR3 DNA sequence: TGCGCCAGCGGCCTGACAGGGGGCCTGACCTATGGCTACACCTTC.

The table lists this clone with a few counts. The V call is TRBV18, the J call TRBJ2-3; D perhaps matches TRBD2 (6 bases). The CDR3 has 16 residues. Germline CDR1 and CDR2: KGHSH and LQKENI. Trimming took 1 base from V and 1 from J, leaving 12 bases between them. The CDR3 nucleotides read TGTGCCAGCTCACCACTGGAGGGAAGGGGCACAGATACGCAGTATTTT. This gives the protein CASSPLEGRGTDTQYF.

The CDR3 nucleotides read TGTGCCAGCAAGCGCGGGGGGGCCGCCGAGCAGTACTTC. It codes for CASKRGGAAEQYF. The chain combines TRBV2 with TRBJ2-7, with TRBD2 matching over 9 bases. CDR1 and CDR2 from the germline V gene are SNHLY and FYNNEI. CDR3 length equals 13 residues. The trim removed 7 bases at V and 6 bases at J, leaving 7 bases unmatched.

The V and J genes are TRBV4-3 and TRBJ2-2; the D is unclear. The CDR3 sequence is 13 residues long. The V end lost 4 bases, the J end lost 2 bases, and 5 bases lay between the germline ends. The germline gives CDR1 LGHNA, CDR2 YSLEER. The chain's CDR3 is CASSPPNTGELFF. CDR3 coding DNA: TGCGCCAGCAGCCCTCCCAACACCGGGGAGCTGTTTTTT.

CDR3 in amino acids: CASSPPESSYEQYF. CDR3 nucleotide sequence: TGTGCCAGCAGCCCACCGGAGAGCTCCTACGAGCAGTACTTC. The chain recombines TRBV7-9 with TRBJ2-7; D is unresolved. The CDR3 runs to 14 residues. Germline CDR1 and CDR2: SEHNR and FQNEAQ (reference sequence). V gave up 5 bases and J gave up 0 bases, with 11 bases separating them.

The chain is built from TRBV7-2 and TRBJ1-2; no clear D. The germline V and J ends were trimmed by 5 bases and 3 bases, with 13 bases remaining between them. This CDR3 contains 14 residues. The germline V gene has CDR1 SGHTA and CDR2 FQGNSA. CDR3 in amino acids: CASSLLSSDYGYTF. In DNA form, the CDR3 reads TGTGCCAGCAGCCTCTTATCGAGCGACTATGGCTACACCTTC.

The chain uses TRBV19 and TRBJ2-3; 10 bases match TRBD2. CDR3 size: 15 residues. Germline V gene lookup returns CDR1 LNHDA and CDR2 SQIVND (reference sequence). V shed 5 bases and J 1 base; nucleotides not matched to a gene: 3. CDR3 DNA: TGTGCCAGTAGTCAAGGACTAGCGGGCACAGATACGCAGTATTTT. Translated, it gives CASSQGLAGTDTQYF.

J is TRBJ2-7 and V is TRBV7-9; maybe TRBD1 (6 bases). The CDR3 extends over 14 amino acids. V was clipped by 5 bases and J by 5 bases, with 16 bases between them. The V gene's germline CDR1 is SEHNR and CDR2 FQNEAQ (reference sequence). The CDR3 coding sequence is TGTGCCAGCAGCACCCCACAGGGCTACCACGAGCAGTACTTC. Translating gives CASSTPQGYHEQYF.

The gene calls are TRBV6-5 and TRBJ2-2, with D perhaps being TRBD1 or TRBD2 (6 bases each). Deletions cut 0 bases from V and 4 bases from J, with 12 bases between. Germline V gene lookup returns CDR1 MNHEY and CDR2 SVGAGI. This CDR3 comprises 16 residues. The CDR3 loop is CASSYSPGAGTGELFF. CDR3 coding DNA: TGTGCCAGCAGTTACTCTCCGGGGGCAGGCACCGGGGAGCTGTTTTTT.

The chain joins TRBV5-4 to TRBJ1-2; D gene unclear. Trimming took off 3 bases at V and 7 bases at J, with 19 bases between the two ends. The CDR3 spans 15 residues. Looked up from germline, CDR1 is SGHNT and CDR2 is YYREEE (reference sequence). The CDR3 sequence is CASSSPGPGVGGYTF. The CDR3 nucleotides read TGTGCCAGCAGCTCCCCCGGCCCGGGCGTAGGTGGCTACACCTTC.

The chain employs TRBV19 and TRBJ1-5; no reliable D call. CDR3 length: 15 residues. Trimming cost V 1 base and J 6 bases, with 13 bases left between them. Germline loops: CDR1 LNHDA, CDR2 SQIVND (reference sequence). The CDR3 sequence: CASSIVPGFFQPQHF. DNA for the CDR3: TGTGCCAGTAGTATAGTCCCGGGTTTCTTTCAGCCCCAGCATTTT.

This chain connects TRBV4-3 to TRBJ2-5; 8 bases line up with TRBD1. Germline trimming cut 1 base from V and 4 bases from J; bases unmatched to any gene: 11. The CDR3 totals 17 residues. Germline V gives CDR1 LGHNA, CDR2 YSLEER. The CDR3 nucleotides are TGCGCCAGCAGCCAAGCTTCGGGGGAAGACAGGGGAGAGACCCAGTACTTC. Its protein product is CASSQASGEDRGETQYF.

This clone was recorded many times. The V gene is TRBV7-9, the J gene TRBJ1-1; unclear D gene. Trimming took off 3 bases at V and 5 bases at J, with 7 bases between the two ends. CDR3 size: 12 residues. The germline V gene encodes CDR1 SEHNR and CDR2 FQNEAQ (reference sequence). Written as DNA, the CDR3 is TGTGCCAGCAGCTTGCTTACTACTGAAGCTTTCTTT. Protein sequence: CASSLLTTEAFF. Full variable domain (missing parts from reference TRBV7-9 and TRBJ1-1): DTGVSQNPRHKITKRGQNVTFRCDPISEHNRLYWYRQTLGQGPEFLTYFQNEAQLEKSRLLSDRFSAERPKGSFSTLEIQRTEQGDSAMYLCASSLLTTEAFFGQGTRLTVV.